What follows describes a single T cell receptor beta chain. Under the authors' procedure: Amplification from reference gene primers served as the basis for estimated nucleated cell counts. The protocol was immunoSEQ multiplex PCR, while the TCRdb copy is restricted to in-frame clones and leaves out a portion. V, J and clone size are those of that table, while D and trimming were read from the DNA. The sample consists of 100,000 to 150,000 clones, more than 65% of them appearing once. This CDR3 comprises 17 residues. Germline V gene sequence: CDR1 SEHNR, CDR2 FQNEAQ (reference sequence). The V end lost 5 bases, the J end lost 6 bases, and 22 bases lay between the germline ends. These data come from a study of blood T cell repertoires in COVID-19. Study-level background: The United States, Italy and Spain provided the acute and convalescent COVID-19 samples. T cells, B-cell-depleted T cells, or PBMCs supplied cDNA or gDNA.

The TCR originated in a human donor in a cohort sampled during active COVID-19. This chain links TRBV7-9 with TRBJ2-2, with D possibly being TRBD1 (6 bases). The sequenced material came from peripheral blood. The CDR3 bases are TGTGCCAGCAGCGATACCGGGACAACGAGAAATGCCGGGGAGCTGTTTTTT. Residues: CASSDTGTTRNAGELFF.